These 24 T cell receptor beta chains share one sample of origin, sequenced in a study of T-cell memory formation after mild COVID-19. TCRdb fed the 5' RACE reads into MiXCR, producing one record per CDR3 protein. The sample yields about 29,000 distinct CDR3 sequences, around 12% seen once. Sequenced: PBMCs or a T cell subset sorted from them (not recorded which). The receptors here all came from an adult woman who had mild COVID-19 (a few samples of this study predate the infection). Cell type and time point are not known.

This clonotype has more than one count but fewer than ten. This chain connects TRBV4-1 to TRBJ1-4; D is uncertain. The CDR3 spans 16 residues. CDR1 and CDR2 (germline): MGHRA, YSYEKL. V gave up 5 bases and J gave up 0 bases, with 13 bases separating them. Here the CDR3 reads CASSSADSATNEKLFF. The CDR3 DNA reads TGCGCCAGCAGCTCGGCGGACTCAGCAACTAATGAAAAACTGTTTTTT.

In this sample, this clonotype turned up many times. The rearrangement joins TRBV20-1 to TRBJ2-1, with TRBD2 matching over 10 bases. The CDR3 is made up of 14 amino acids. The germline V gene has CDR1 DFQATT and CDR2 SNEGSKA (reference sequence). The trim removed 5 bases at V and 3 bases at J, leaving 4 bases unmatched. Here the CDR3 reads CSASAGGIYNEQFF. The DNA of the CDR3 is TGCAGTGCTTCAGCGGGAGGGATCTACAATGAGCAGTTCTTC.

This clonotype showed up many times. The chain is built from TRBV11-3 and TRBJ2-1; 8 positions agree with TRBD2. Germline CDR1 and CDR2: SGHNT and YENEEA. Trimming at V came to 1 base and at J to 4 bases, leaving 6 bases not matched to a gene. This CDR3 has 16 amino acids. CDR3 amino acids: CASSLVGLGSYNEQFF. CDR3 in DNA: TGTGCCAGCAGCTTAGTGGGACTAGGGTCTTACAATGAGCAGTTCTTC. The full variable domain, with the rest looked up from reference TRBV11-3 and TRBJ2-1, is EAGVVQSPRYKIIEKKQPVAFWCNPISGHNTLYWYLQNLGQGPELLIRYENEEAVDDSQLPKDRFSAERLKGVDSTLKIQPAELGDSAVYLCASSLVGLGSYNEQFFGPGTRLTVL.

This clonotype occurred many times. The chain is built from TRBV25-1 and TRBJ2-5; D may be TRBD1 (6 bases). Trimming cost V 4 bases and J 5 bases, with 20 bases left between them. The germline CDR1 and CDR2 sequences are MGHDK and SYGVNS. The CDR3 runs 16 residues. CDR3 residues: CASSGQVTSRMETQYF. CDR3 coding DNA: TGTGCCAGCAGTGGACAGGTTACATCGCGTATGGAGACCCAGTACTTC.

This clonotype has a count of ten or more. The chain links TRBV11-2 to TRBJ1-2; tentative D call: TRBD1 (5 bases). Germline lookup yields CDR1 SGHAT and CDR2 FQNNGV. The CDR3 has 12 residues. Trimming cost V 4 bases and J 5 bases, with 8 bases left between them. The CDR3 is CASSSGKYGYTF. CDR3 nucleotide sequence: TGTGCCAGCAGCTCAGGGAAGTATGGCTACACCTTC.

In its sample, this clonotype was seen many times. The chain links TRBV30 to TRBJ2-5; D perhaps matches TRBD2 (7 bases). The CDR3 sequence is 13 residues long. Germline V CDR1 and CDR2: GTSNPN, SVGIG (reference sequence). Trimming removed 1 base at V and 5 bases at J, with 11 bases between. The DNA of the CDR3 is TGTGCCTGGAGTGGGGGGCGGGGGGAGACCCAGTACTTC. It specifies CAWSGGRGETQYF.

This clonotype came up many times. V is TRBV29-1 and J is TRBJ2-3, with a possible D match to TRBD1 (6 bases). The CDR3 contains 13 residues. The V end was cut by 4 bases, the J end by 2 bases, with 10 bases between. CDR1 SQVTM and CDR2 ANQGSEA come from the germline V gene. The CDR3 DNA is TGCAGCGTTGCAGGGGCCAACACAGATACGCAGTATTTT. Its translation: CSVAGANTDTQYF.

The table lists this clonotype with many counts. The chain joins TRBV9 to TRBJ1-3; D unclear. Germline-derived CDR1 and CDR2 are SGDLS and YYNGEE. Trimming took 0 bases from V and 2 from J, leaving 12 bases between them. The CDR3 consists of 16 residues. CDR3 sequence reads: CASSVGVLGAGNTIYF. CDR3 DNA sequence: TGTGCCAGCAGCGTAGGGGTCTTAGGCGCTGGAAACACCATATATTTT. The full variable domain, completed using reference TRBV9 and TRBJ1-3, is DSGVTQTPKHLITATGQRVTLRCSPRSGDLSVYWYQQSLDQGLQFLIQYYNGEERAKGNILERFSAQQFPDLHSELNLSSLELGDSALYFCASSVGVLGAGNTIYFGEGSWLTVV.

This clonotype was picked up many times. The V and J genes are TRBV7-9 and TRBJ1-3; 8 bases line up with TRBD1. With V trimmed by 3 bases and J by 4 bases, 5 bases remained unmatched. Germline loops: CDR1 SEHNR, CDR2 FQNEAQ (reference sequence). This CDR3 comprises 15 residues. Written as DNA, the CDR3 is TGTGCCAGCAGCTTGGTCAGGGGGCAAGGAAACACCATATATTTT. Amino acid sequence: CASSLVRGQGNTIYF. Based on the CDR3 plus reference TRBV7-9 and TRBJ1-3, the full variable domain is DTGVSQNPRHKITKRGQNVTFRCDPISEHNRLYWYRQTLGQGPEFLTYFQNEAQLEKSRLLSDRFSAERPKGSFSTLEIQRTEQGDSAMYLCASSLVRGQGNTIYFGEGSWLTVV.

This clonotype appeared many times. V gene TRBV7-2 combines with J gene TRBJ2-3; D is ambiguous. Germline CDR1 SGHTA, CDR2 FQGNSA. The CDR3 loop spans 14 amino acids. Between the trimmed V and J ends, which lost 2 bases and 3 bases, there was a span of 9 bases. In DNA form, the CDR3 reads TGTGCCAGCAGCTTACTCGGCTGGACAGATACGCAGTATTTT. This sequence encodes CASSLLGWTDTQYF. The full variable domain, rest sourced from reference TRBV7-2 and TRBJ2-3, is GAGVSQSPSNKVTEKGKDVELRCDPISGHTALYWYRQSLGQGLEFLIYFQGNSAPDKSGLPSDRFSAERTGGSVSTLTIQRTQQEDSAVYLCASSLLGWTDTQYFGPGTRLTVL.

There are many counts of this clonotype. The chain employs TRBV23-1 and TRBJ2-1; possibly TRBD2 for D (6 bases). TRBV23-1 is given ORF status, its function remaining uncertain. The ends were cut back, 4 bases at V and 10 bases at J, with 26 bases in the middle. The CDR3 loop spans 17 amino acids. The CDR3 protein is CASSLFVAPGGPWEQFF. CDR3 nucleotide sequence: TGCGCCAGCAGTCTTTTCGTAGCGCCAGGAGGGCCTTGGGAGCAGTTCTTC.

CDR3 residues: CASSSTGGGAGQPQHF. CDR3 in DNA: TGTGCCAGCAGTTCGACCGGGGGGGGCGCGGGGCAGCCCCAGCATTTT. This rearrangement joins TRBV12-3 or TRBV12-4 to TRBJ1-5, with a weak D call TRBD1 (6 bases). V was trimmed by 4 bases and J by 7 bases, leaving 20 bases between them. The CDR3 is made up of 16 amino acids.

This clonotype has a count of ten or more. The rearrangement joins TRBV19 to TRBJ1-2; D is possibly TRBD1 (6 bases). This CDR3 is 14 amino acids long. The germline V gene encodes CDR1 LNHDA and CDR2 SQIVND (reference sequence). V lost 9 bases and J lost 6, with 20 bases in between. CDR3 DNA sequence: TGTGCCAGCCTCAGGACGGGGGCGGGTGATGGCTACACCTTC. Its translation: CASLRTGAGDGYTF.

This clonotype came up many times. The V and J genes are TRBV5-1 and TRBJ1-3, with D uncertain. The CDR3 covers 13 residues. CDR1 SGHRS and CDR2 YFSETQ come from the germline V gene. With 2 bases removed from V and 0 bases from J, the gap between germline ends came to 3 bases. The CDR3 sequence: CASSLSSGNTIYF. CDR3 nucleotide sequence: TGCGCCAGCAGCTTAAGCTCTGGAAACACCATATATTTT. The whole variable domain, remainder taken from reference TRBV5-1 and TRBJ1-3, is KAGVTQTPRYLIKTRGQQVTLSCSPISGHRSVSWYQQTPGQGLQFLFEYFSETQRNKGNFPGRFSGRQFSNSRSEMNVSTLELGDSALYLCASSLSSGNTIYFGEGSWLTVV.

This clonotype has at least ten counts. The rearrangement uses TRBV20-1 and TRBJ2-7, with TRBD2 matching 15 bases. V trimming: 2 bases; J trimming: 1 base; junction bases outside the gene matches: 9. CDR1 and CDR2 (germline): DFQATT, SNEGSKA (reference sequence). The length of the CDR3 is 18 residues. In DNA form, the CDR3 reads TGCAGTGCTAGAAGGGCGGGACTAGCGGGGGGCTATTCCTACGAGCAGTACTTC. Its protein is CSARRAGLAGGYSYEQYF.

In this sample, this clonotype turned up many times. The J gene is TRBJ1-2, the V gene TRBV7-2; weak D call: TRBD1 (6 bases). In germline, CDR1 is SGHTA, CDR2 FQGNSA. The CDR3 loop spans 16 amino acids. Trimming removed 1 base from V and 2 bases from J, with 14 bases in between. The chain's CDR3 is CASSLDSGHHNYGYTF. In DNA form, the CDR3 reads TGTGCCAGCAGCTTAGATTCGGGACACCACAACTATGGCTACACCTTC.

The sample holds many counts of this clonotype. The genes are TRBV6-2 or TRBV6-3 and TRBJ2-1; 14 nucleotides match TRBD2. CDR3 length: 17 residues. V shed 2 bases, J shed 11 bases, and the junction held 11 bases outside the gene matches. Germline V CDR1 and CDR2: MNHEY, SVGEGT. Here the CDR3 reads CASSYRTGTSGGLKQFF. CDR3 nucleotides: TGTGCCAGCAGTTACCGCACCGGGACTAGCGGGGGTTTGAAGCAGTTCTTC.

This clonotype has a count of ten or more. The V and J genes are TRBV3-1 and TRBJ2-1, with 7 positions matching TRBD2. Losses at the gene ends were 0 bases for V and 12 bases for J; bases not matched to a gene: 5. The CDR3 totals 13 residues. CDR1 is LGHDT and CDR2 is YNNKEL in the germline V gene (reference sequence). The CDR3: CASSQEMGGGQFF. In DNA form, the CDR3 reads TGTGCCAGCAGCCAAGAGATGGGCGGGGGGCAGTTCTTC.

Many counts were recorded for this clonotype. J is TRBJ2-1 and V is TRBV14, with 7 bases fitting TRBD2. Per the germline V gene, CDR1 is SGHDN and CDR2 is FVKESK. The J segment lost 9 bases and the V segment lost 1 base, leaving 9 bases of the junction unmatched. CDR3 length: 15 amino acids. The CDR3 nucleotides are TGTGCCAGCAGCCAAGGACGGGGATGGGGGGGTGAGCAGTTCTTC. Its protein product is CASSQGRGWGGEQFF.

This clonotype was observed many times. The J gene is TRBJ2-7, the V gene TRBV7-2; 8 nucleotides match TRBD2. Germline CDR1 and CDR2: SGHTA and FQGNSA. With V trimmed by 2 bases and J by 1 base, 4 bases remained unmatched. The CDR3 runs to 15 residues. In nucleotides, the CDR3 is TGTGCCAGCAGCTTATACAGCGGGGGATCCTACGAGCAGTACTTC. This codes for CASSLYSGGSYEQYF.

In this sample, this clonotype turned up many times. The genes are TRBV20-1 and TRBJ2-7, with unresolved D. Germline V gene lookup returns CDR1 DFQATT and CDR2 SNEGSKA (reference sequence). CDR3 length equals 16 residues. Trimming left V 2 bases short and J 0 bases short, with 17 bases between. The CDR3 DNA follows: TGCAGTGCTAGACCGTTGCGAAGAAAGAGCTCCTACGAGCAGTACTTC. Its protein is CSARPLRRKSSYEQYF.

This clonotype was seen repeatedly, ten times or more. The chain links TRBV4-1 to TRBJ1-2; maybe TRBD1 (6 bases). V gave up 6 bases and J gave up 8 bases, with 19 bases separating them. The CDR3 spans 14 residues. Germline CDR1 is MGHRA and CDR2 is YSYEKL. The CDR3 loop reads CASRTGTPVGGYTF. CDR3 DNA sequence: TGCGCCAGCAGGACCGGGACACCGGTGGGAGGCTACACCTTC.

Many counts were recorded for this clonotype. This chain uses TRBV7-2 with TRBJ2-3, with D uncertain. V lost 5 bases and J lost 0, with 15 bases in between. The germline CDR1 and CDR2 sequences are SGHTA and FQGNSA. The CDR3 has 16 residues. The DNA for the CDR3 is TGTGCCAGCAGCCGCCCGATGGTCCCTAGCACAGATACGCAGTATTTT. It specifies CASSRPMVPSTDTQYF.

This clonotype has more than one count but fewer than ten. The chain employs TRBV14 and TRBJ2-3, with D perhaps matching TRBD1 (5 bases). With 0 bases removed from V and 3 bases from J, the gap between germline ends came to 19 bases. Germline V gene sequence: CDR1 SGHDN, CDR2 FVKESK. This CDR3 has 18 amino acids. The DNA of the CDR3 is TGTGCCAGCAGCCAAGATAGGGGCAGGGTCAGGTCGACAGATACGCAGTATTTT. Translating gives CASSQDRGRVRSTDTQYF.